Below, 17 T cell receptor beta chains from the same sample are listed, as sequenced in a study of blood T cell repertoires in COVID-19. The assay was immunoSEQ multiplex PCR, and TCRdb's table has in-frame clones only and misses some. The table has some 300,000 clones, approximately 86% seen once. The sequenced material came from peripheral blood. Every receptor here comes from a woman in her seventies with COVID-19, enrolled during active disease.

This chain joins TRBV7-3 and TRBJ2-1, with 10 positions matching TRBD1. The CDR3 is made up of 14 amino acids. The germline V gene has CDR1 SGHTA and CDR2 FQGTGA. With 5 bases clipped from V and 8 bases from J, the junction kept 6 bases outside the gene matches. In DNA form, the CDR3 reads TGTGCCAGCAGCCCTAGACAGGGGGCGGATGAGCAGTTCTTC. It is translated as CASSPRQGADEQFF.

About this clone: Mismatch with germline at one junction end may stem from a read error. DNA of the CDR3: TGTGCCAGCAGCATCTTACCGGGACAGGCATCCTTC. This gives the protein CASSILPGQASF. The V and J genes are TRBV7-2 and TRBJ2-7, with 8 bases fitting TRBD1. CDR1 is SGHTA and CDR2 is FQGNSA in the germline V gene. The CDR3 extends over 12 amino acids.

The rearrangement joins TRBV2 to TRBJ2-2, with D perhaps matching TRBD1 (6 bases). Germline-derived CDR1 and CDR2 are SNHLY and FYNNEI. V gave up 5 bases and J gave up 7 bases, with 17 bases separating them. The CDR3 spans 15 residues. CDR3 coding DNA: TGTGCCAGCAGTAGTAAACAGGGCGAGGGCGGGGAGCTGTTTTTT. Translation: CASSSKQGEGGELFF.

This clone showed up just a few times. The genes are TRBV5-1 and TRBJ1-6; tentative D call: TRBD1 (5 bases). The CDR3 spans 16 residues. Trimming stripped 4 bases from V and 5 bases from J, with 16 bases between. Germline V gene lookup returns CDR1 SGHRS and CDR2 YFSETQ. The CDR3 reads CASSAGGGLDNSPLHF. CDR3 nucleotides: TGCGCCAGCAGCGCCGGGGGAGGGTTGGATAATTCACCCCTCCACTTT.

The sample holds many counts of this clone. The chain employs TRBV7-2 and TRBJ2-1; TRBD1 aligns across 8 bases. Germline V gives CDR1 SGHTA, CDR2 FQGNSA. The ends lost 3 bases at V and 10 bases at J; junction bases unmatched: 5. This CDR3 is built from 13 residues. For the CDR3, the DNA is TGTGCCAGCAGCTTCTATACAGGGGGGGAGCAGTTCTTC. Protein sequence: CASSFYTGGEQFF.

The chain combines TRBV6-2 or TRBV6-3 with TRBJ2-3; unclear D gene. CDR3 size: 14 residues. Germline values: CDR1 MNHEY, CDR2 SVGEGT. V was trimmed by 4 bases and J by 2 bases, leaving 10 bases between them. The CDR3 region has the DNA TGTGCCAGCAGTTTCGTCAGACTCACAGATACGCAGTATTTT. This sequence encodes CASSFVRLTDTQYF.

This chain uses TRBV15 with TRBJ2-7, with 7 positions matching TRBD1. V shed 9 bases and J 7 bases; nucleotides not matched to a gene: 18. The CDR3 is 15 residues long. Germline CDR1 and CDR2: LNHNV and YYDKDF (reference sequence). Here the CDR3 reads CATKHPFTGVGEQYF. The CDR3 DNA reads TGTGCCACTAAACACCCTTTTACAGGGGTTGGGGAGCAGTACTTC.

The genes are TRBV6-5 and TRBJ1-5; TRBD1 is a possible D gene (5 bases). CDR3 size: 14 residues. CDR1 is MNHEY and CDR2 is SVGAGI in the germline V gene. Trimming shortened V by 0 bases and J by 4 bases, and 7 bases separated the two germline ends. The DNA of the CDR3 is TGTGCCAGCAGTTACTCAGGGGCTAATCAGCCCCAGCATTTT. Protein sequence: CASSYSGANQPQHF.

J is TRBJ2-5 and V is TRBV3-1 (or the pseudogene TRBV3-2); weak D call: TRBD1 (5 bases). V lost 1 base, J lost 5 bases, and 14 bases lay in between. CDR1 is LGHDT, CDR2 YNNKEL, per germline (reference sequence). This CDR3 has 15 amino acids. The CDR3 is CASSQARGPVETQYF. The CDR3 nucleotides read TGTGCCAGCAGCCAAGCTAGGGGCCCAGTGGAGACCCAGTACTTC.

The genes are TRBV30 and TRBJ2-5; maybe TRBD2 (6 bases). The V gene's germline CDR1 is GTSNPN and CDR2 SVGIG (reference sequence). V shed 0 bases and J shed 5 bases, with 19 bases lying between them. The CDR3 runs to 16 residues. The CDR3: CAWSVPGTLRGETQYF. For the CDR3, the DNA is TGTGCCTGGAGTGTACCTGGGACTCTTCGGGGGGAGACCCAGTACTTC.

The chain is built from TRBV7-9 and TRBJ2-7; TRBD2 aligns across 8 bases. The CDR3 extends over 15 amino acids. Trimming at V came to 2 bases and at J to 2 bases, leaving 5 bases not matched to a gene. Germline lookup yields CDR1 SEHNR and CDR2 FQNEAQ (reference sequence). The CDR3 is CASSLPALAAYEQYF. The CDR3 DNA sequence: TGTGCCAGCAGCTTACCTGCACTAGCGGCCTACGAGCAGTACTTC.

The rearrangement uses TRBV18 and TRBJ1-2, with 11 bases identical to TRBD1. The CDR3 runs to 15 residues. V lost 0 bases and J lost 6; bases outside the gene matches: 3. In germline, CDR1 is KGHSH, CDR2 LQKENI. DNA of the CDR3: TGTGCCAGCTCACCACCGGGACAGGGGGAGCATGGCTACACCTTC. Translation: CASSPPGQGEHGYTF. Supplemented by reference TRBV18 and TRBJ1-2, the full variable domain reads NAGVMQNPRHLVRRRGQEARLRCSPMKGHSHVYWYRQLPEEGLKFMVYLQKENIIDESGMPKERFSAEFPKEGPSILRIQQVVRGDSAAYFCASSPPGQGEHGYTFGSGTRLTVV.

V gene TRBV4-1 combines with J gene TRBJ2-2, with 7 bases matching TRBD2. Germline CDR1 MGHRA, CDR2 YSYEKL. The CDR3 has 17 residues. Unmatched junction bases numbered 12, after V lost 6 bases and J lost 2 bases. The CDR3 loop reads CASRQLYQRENTGELFF. The CDR3 region has the DNA TGCGCCAGCAGGCAACTCTACCAGCGGGAAAACACCGGGGAGCTGTTTTTT.

This clone has only a few counts. This chain connects TRBV19 to TRBJ2-1; possible D gene TRBD2, 5 bases. Per the germline V gene, CDR1 is LNHDA and CDR2 is SQIVND (reference sequence). The CDR3 consists of 14 residues. V shed 7 bases and J shed 0 bases, with 10 bases lying between them. The CDR3 nucleotides are TGTGCCAGTACCCGGGGAAGCTCCTACAATGAGCAGTTCTTC. Translated, it gives CASTRGSSYNEQFF.

The chain uses TRBV6-5 and TRBJ2-7, with D tentatively TRBD1 (6 bases). Germline assignment: CDR1 MNHEY and CDR2 SVGAGI. V lost 7 bases and J 9 bases, leaving 16 bases between the germline ends. The CDR3 is made up of 12 amino acids. The CDR3 reads CASKRGQNLQYF. For the CDR3, the DNA is TGTGCCAGCAAGAGAGGACAGAACCTGCAGTACTTC.

V is TRBV15 and J is TRBJ1-5; D is possibly TRBD1 (5 bases). The CDR3 spans 14 residues. Per germline, CDR1 LNHNV and CDR2 YYDKDF (reference sequence). V gave up 3 bases and J gave up 5 bases, with 11 bases separating them. Written as DNA, the CDR3 is TGTGCCACCAGCAGTTCACGGGGGGATCAGCCCCAGCATTTT. This sequence encodes CATSSSRGDQPQHF.

CDR3 nucleotides: TGTGCCAGCTCGATAACAGGGGCGGAGACCCAGTACTTC. It specifies CASSITGAETQYF. The J gene is TRBJ2-5, the V gene TRBV5-6, with 7 bases identical to TRBD1. Trimming at V came to 7 bases and at J to 5 bases, leaving 8 bases not matched to a gene. The germline V gene has CDR1 SGHDT and CDR2 YYEEEE. CDR3 length: 13 residues.